Listed below are T cell receptor beta chains from one sample, sequenced in a study of blood T cell repertoires in COVID-19. The assay was immunoSEQ multiplex PCR, and TCRdb's table has in-frame clones only and misses some. The repertoire has about 170,000 clones, approximately 84% of them found once; the top ten carry over 20%. The sequencing sample was made of peripheral blood. The source is a woman aged 80 or over with acute or convalescent COVID-19. CDR3s include the opening cysteine and the closing phenylalanine or tryptophan.

v_gene	j_gene	CDR3aa
TRBV6-5	TRBJ2-7	CASRTGTGTYEQYF
TRBV19	TRBJ1-5	CASSMAGQGIQPQHF
TRBV11-2	TRBJ2-3	CASSFRLAGVADTQYF
TRBV19	TRBJ1-1	CASSRTGARTEAFF
TRBV3-1/TRBV3-2	TRBJ1-1	CASTLTENTEAFF
TRBV7-9	TRBJ2-5	CASSLAVSSFQTQYF
TRBV11-2	TRBJ1-1	CASTPRWEFTEAFF
TRBV7-9	TRBJ2-1	CASSLQARSYNEQFF
TRBV5-1	TRBJ1-3	CASSSGQRAYSGNTIYF
TRBV12-3/TRBV12-4	TRBJ2-7	CASSFGRGGEQYF
TRBV5-1	TRBJ2-2	CASSYGQGATGELFF
TRBV5-1	TRBJ1-5	CASSPDSRSGPQHF
TRBV5-1	TRBJ2-3	CASSLWTSGSTDTQYF
TRBV6-2/TRBV6-3	TRBJ2-5	CASSYWVAGTSTETQYF
TRBV5-1	TRBJ2-7	CASSLGGTGTYEQYF
TRBV2	TRBJ1-5	CASSEGGGRPQHF
TRBV27	TRBJ2-2	CASSLSRLYANTGELFF
TRBV5-5	TRBJ2-1	CASSLVPGTATLHEQFF
TRBV2	TRBJ1-1	CARGKRRGNTEAFF
TRBV5-6	TRBJ1-3	CASSPQGARGNTIYF
TRBV4-1	TRBJ2-1	CASRDWGGSSYNEQFF
TRBV27	TRBJ2-1	CASSTRTLAGVLNYNEQFF
TRBV10-2	TRBJ1-2	CASSERGGYGYTF
TRBV30	TRBJ2-1	CARAEGQLHEQFF
TRBV30	TRBJ2-3	CAWDRGPSTDTQYF
TRBV10-3	TRBJ1-3	CAIRAGSGNTIYF
TRBV19	TRBJ2-1	CASSAWTSGLSAPYNEQFF
TRBV5-1	TRBJ1-1	CASSPDREWGTEAFF
TRBV18	TRBJ2-3	CASSSSSAGGPGLDTQYF
TRBV5-1	TRBJ2-3	CASSLLGRDTDTQYF
TRBV19	TRBJ2-7	CASSIVRLAGGDEQYF
TRBV11-2	TRBJ2-3	CASSLRLAGSQSSTDTQYF
TRBV29-1	TRBJ1-4	CSVEDPGTQEKLFF
TRBV15	TRBJ2-3	CATSRDIILTDTQYF
TRBV11-2	TRBJ2-3	CASSLEAGTLPDTQYF
TRBV3-1/TRBV3-2	TRBJ1-2	CASSQDWETGGGYGYTF
TRBV20-1	TRBJ2-7	CSASKGTGDYEQYF
TRBV29-1	TRBJ2-5	CSVEDFQGRETQYF
TRBV29-1	TRBJ2-2	CSAESGLANTGELFF